This is a list of T cell receptor beta chains from one sample in a study of OX40 agonist ivuxolimab in advanced cancers. Using immunoSEQ multiplex PCR, the repertoire was profiled, and TCRdb retains in-frame clones only, with some absent. The data contain some 42,000 clones, about four fifths of them singletons. Sequencing was performed on CD4+ or CD8+ T cells sorted from blood, taken in a trial of the OX40 agonist ivuxolimab. Receptor source: an adult with an advanced solid tumor such as melanoma, head and neck, liver or kidney cancer. Each CDR3 is given with its conserved first and last residue. The D gene is left open where the match is weak. Size tells how often a clone was seen (once, few, many) or the class of an expanded clone, and some rows leave it out.

size: NA; D: NA; J: TRBJ1-1; V: TRBV5-1; CDR3: CASSLGIGEAFF; DNA: TGCGCCAGCAGCTTGGGAATAGGGGAGGCTTTCTTT
size: NA; D: NA; J: TRBJ2-1; V: TRBV27; CDR3: CASSLPGLHYNEQFF; DNA: TGTGCCAGCAGTCTCCCCGGACTCCACTACAATGAGCAGTTCTTC
size: NA; D: NA; J: TRBJ1-5; V: TRBV7-2; CDR3: CASSRSTAVGQPQHF; DNA: TGTGCCAGCAGCCGATCGACAGCGGTTGGGCAGCCCCAGCATTTT
size: NA; D: NA; J: TRBJ1-2; V: TRBV5-5; CDR3: CASSFGNYGYTF; DNA: TGTGCCAGCAGCTTTGGGAACTATGGCTACACCTTC
size: NA; D: NA; J: TRBJ1-1; V: TRBV5-4; CDR3: CASNTLGGMNTEAFF; DNA: TGTGCCAGCAACACCCTTGGGGGGATGAACACTGAAGCTTTCTTT
size: NA; D: NA; J: TRBJ1-6; V: TRBV27; CDR3: CASSLSGYSPLHF; DNA: TGTGCCAGCAGTTTATCTGGGTATTCACCCCTCCACTTT
size: NA; D: NA; J: TRBJ2-5; V: TRBV13; CDR3: CASSLVSGRLQETQYF; DNA: TGTGCCAGCAGCTTGGTGTCAGGGCGCCTCCAAGAGACCCAGTACTTC
size: few; D: NA; J: TRBJ2-7; V: TRBV6-4; CDR3: CASTLGGFEQYF; DNA: TGTGCCAGCACCCTTGGGGGGTTCGAGCAGTACTTC
size: NA; D: NA; J: TRBJ1-1; V: TRBV5-4; CDR3: CASSSQARANTEAFF; DNA: TGTGCCAGCAGCTCCCAGGCTCGAGCGAACACTGAAGCTTTCTTT
size: once; D: TRBD1; J: TRBJ2-7; V: TRBV9; CDR3: CASSAWTGDSYEQYF; DNA: TGTGCCAGCAGCGCGTGGACAGGGGACTCCTACGAGCAGTACTTC
size: NA; D: TRBD1; J: TRBJ2-7; V: TRBV27; CDR3: CASSFLQGATYEQYF; DNA: TGTGCCAGCAGTTTCCTACAGGGGGCCACCTACGAGCAGTACTTC
size: NA; D: NA; J: TRBJ2-3; V: TRBV18; CDR3: CASSPPVLADTQYF; DNA: TGTGCCAGCTCACCACCGGTGTTGGCAGATACGCAGTATTTT
size: NA; D: NA; J: TRBJ1-1; V: TRBV28; CDR3: CASTGQLNTEAFF; DNA: TGTGCCAGCACAGGGCAGCTAAACACTGAAGCTTTCTTT
size: NA; D: NA; J: TRBJ2-7; V: TRBV7-6; CDR3: CASRERGSGYEQYF; DNA: TGTGCCAGCAGGGAGAGGGGGTCGGGCTACGAGCAGTACTTC
size: NA; D: TRBD2; J: TRBJ2-7; V: TRBV2; CDR3: CASSKLADYEQYF; DNA: TGTGCCAGCAGCAAGCTAGCGGACTACGAGCAGTACTTC
size: NA; D: NA; J: TRBJ2-1; V: TRBV11-2; CDR3: CASSPFRGRRGEQFF; DNA: TGTGCCAGCAGCCCATTCCGAGGGCGGCGGGGTGAGCAGTTCTTC
size: few; D: TRBD1; J: TRBJ2-2; V: TRBV11-3; CDR3: CASSPQRGRTGELFF; DNA: TGTGCCAGCAGCCCACAAAGGGGGCGGACCGGGGAGCTGTTTTTT
size: NA; D: TRBD1; J: TRBJ2-5; V: TRBV7-9; CDR3: CASSSGTGYETQYF; DNA: TGTGCCAGCAGCTCCGGGACAGGGTATGAGACCCAGTACTTC
size: NA; D: NA; J: TRBJ2-7; V: TRBV5-4; CDR3: CASSAGSQSSYEQYF; DNA: TGTGCCAGCAGCGCCGGGTCCCAGAGCTCCTACGAGCAGTACTTC
size: few; D: NA; J: TRBJ1-4; V: TRBV11-2; CDR3: CASSHGGEKLFF; DNA: TGTGCCAGCAGCCACGGTGGGGAAAAACTGTTTTTT
size: few; D: TRBD2; J: TRBJ2-1; V: TRBV7-7; CDR3: CASSRYQREADNEQFF; DNA: TGTGCCAGCAGCCGATATCAGCGGGAAGCGGACAATGAGCAGTTCTTC
size: NA; D: NA; J: TRBJ2-1; V: TRBV5-4; CDR3: CASSTDRYNEQFF; DNA: TGTGCCAGCAGCACAGACAGGTACAATGAGCAGTTCTTC
size: NA; D: NA; J: TRBJ2-1; V: TRBV14; CDR3: CASSQVGGNEQFF; DNA: TGTGCCAGCAGCCAAGTTGGGGGCAATGAGCAGTTCTTC
size: few; D: TRBD1; J: TRBJ2-5; V: TRBV7-7; CDR3: CASSLWTGQETQYF; DNA: TGTGCTAGCAGCCTCTGGACAGGCCAAGAGACCCAGTACTTC
size: NA; D: TRBD2; J: TRBJ2-1; V: TRBV6-9; CDR3: CASSCGPWTSGRRNHEQFF; DNA: TGTGCCAGCAGCTGTGGCCCCTGGACTAGCGGGAGAAGAAACCATGAGCAGTTCTTC
size: NA; D: NA; J: TRBJ1-1; V: TRBV11-2; CDR3: CASSSLPKGLAEAFF; DNA: TGTGCCAGCAGCTCCTTACCCAAGGGGCTGGCTGAAGCTTTCTTT
size: NA; D: TRBD2; J: TRBJ2-1; V: TRBV11-1; CDR3: CASSSGLAMNEQFF; DNA: TGTGCCAGCAGCTCGGGACTAGCGATGAATGAGCAGTTCTTC
size: NA; D: TRBD2; J: TRBJ2-2; V: TRBV9; CDR3: CASSPSSAGGGGELFF; DNA: TGTGCCAGCAGCCCGAGCTCGGCGGGAGGTGGCGGGGAGCTGTTTTTT
size: once; D: NA; J: TRBJ2-1; V: TRBV4-1; CDR3: CASSQDGRGEQFF; DNA: TGCGCCAGCAGCCAAGATGGGCGAGGTGAGCAGTTCTTC
size: NA; D: NA; J: TRBJ1-5; V: TRBV27; CDR3: CASSLYKNSNQPQHF; DNA: TGTGCCAGCAGTTTATACAAAAATAGCAATCAGCCCCAGCATTTT
size: NA; D: NA; J: TRBJ1-5; V: TRBV19; CDR3: CASADRSNQPQHF; DNA: TGTGCCAGTGCTGACAGGAGCAATCAGCCCCAGCATTTT
size: NA; D: NA; J: TRBJ2-1; V: TRBV18; CDR3: CASSPRQLGSNEQFF; DNA: TGTGCCAGCTCACCACGGCAGCTAGGAAGCAATGAGCAGTTCTTC
size: NA; D: NA; J: TRBJ2-2; V: TRBV27; CDR3: CASSWIPGELFF; DNA: TGTGCCAGCAGTTGGATCCCCGGGGAGCTGTTTTTT
size: NA; D: TRBD2; J: TRBJ2-1; V: TRBV7-3; CDR3: CASSLNGPTSGYNEQFF; DNA: TGTGCCAGCAGCTTGAATGGCCCGACTAGCGGGTACAATGAGCAGTTCTTC
size: once; D: NA; J: TRBJ1-4; V: TRBV10-3; CDR3: CAISESNPRLANEKLFF; DNA: TGTGCCATCAGTGAGTCAAACCCGAGGCTAGCTAATGAAAAACTGTTTTTT
size: NA; D: TRBD1; J: TRBJ2-3; V: TRBV7-2; CDR3: CASSPLQGAWTDTQYF; DNA: TGTGCCAGCAGCCCCCTCCAGGGGGCGTGGACAGATACGCAGTATTTT
size: NA; D: NA; J: TRBJ1-4; V: TRBV2; CDR3: CASSEALRAINEKLFF; DNA: TGTGCCAGCAGTGAAGCGCTTCGAGCGATTAATGAAAAACTGTTTTTT